These 13 T cell receptor beta chains were all obtained from the same sample, sequenced in a study of Ad26.COV2.S vaccination and SARS-CoV-2 variants. The sample's treatment: over 15 received Ad26.COV2.S at low or high dose, single or two shots; about 5 received placebo; per-sample allocation not given. Each sample was drawn 63 days after the first injection (of vaccine or placebo). The method was immunoSEQ multiplex PCR; TCRdb's version includes in-frame clones alone and lacks a portion of them. The sample carries 300,000 to 450,000 clones, about 85% recorded once. Sequences were derived from peripheral blood, sampled in a trial of Ad26.COV2.S vaccine versus placebo. The origin of the receptors is a person between 18 and 60 years old who received the Ad26.COV2.S COVID-19 vaccine or a placebo.

The V gene is TRBV28, the J gene TRBJ2-7, with TRBD2 matching over 13 bases. V shed 5 bases and J 2 bases; nucleotides not matched to a gene: 9. Germline V lookup: CDR1 MDHEN, CDR2 SYDVKM. The CDR3 loop spans 17 amino acids. The CDR3 is CASSPPLTSGRAYEQYF. The CDR3, as DNA: TGTGCCAGCAGTCCGCCGTTAACTAGCGGGAGGGCCTACGAGCAGTACTTC.

CDR3 in DNA: TGTGCCAGCAGCACCACGACAGAGAGCTCCTACGAGCAGTACTTC. Translated: CASSTTTESSYEQYF. The chain combines TRBV9 with TRBJ2-7, with D maybe TRBD1 (5 bases). The CDR3 is 15 residues long. V shed 4 bases and J shed 0 bases, with 14 bases lying between them. Germline V gives CDR1 SGDLS, CDR2 YYNGEE.

The J gene is TRBJ2-3, the V gene TRBV7-6; D perhaps matches TRBD2 (5 bases). The V end lost 5 bases, the J end lost 4 bases, and 19 bases lay between the germline ends. From germline, CDR1 is SGHVS and CDR2 FNYEAQ. This CDR3 spans 16 amino acids. This CDR3 reads CASSPGGRGGPDTQYF. The DNA for the CDR3 is TGTGCCAGCAGCCCCGGAGGACGAGGAGGCCCAGATACGCAGTATTTT.

V and J are TRBV7-8 and TRBJ1-2; D is uncertain. Per germline, CDR1 SGHVS and CDR2 FQNEAQ. The CDR3 loop spans 12 amino acids. The V gene lost 5 bases and the J gene lost 8 bases, with 12 bases spanning the gap. As DNA, the CDR3 is TGTGCCAGCAGCCCTCGACCGGAGGGCTACACCTTC. Amino acids: CASSPRPEGYTF. Full variable domain (rest looked up from reference TRBV7-8 and TRBJ1-2): GAGVSQSPRYKVAKRGQDVALRCDPISGHVSLFWYQQALGQGPEFLTYFQNEAQLDKSGLPSDRFFAERPEGSVSTLKIQRTQQEDSAVYLCASSPRPEGYTFGSGTRLTVV.

The V and J genes are TRBV7-2 and TRBJ2-1; 10 bases map to TRBD2. J lost 7 bases, V lost 2 bases, and 5 bases had no gene match. Germline V gene sequence: CDR1 SGHTA, CDR2 FQGNSA. The CDR3 is 15 amino acids. The CDR3 spells CASSLLAGALNEQFF. The CDR3 DNA is TGTGCCAGCAGCTTACTAGCGGGAGCTCTAAATGAGCAGTTCTTC.

The chain couples TRBV13 to TRBJ2-2; 8 bases match TRBD2. CDR3 length: 17 residues. V was clipped by 2 bases and J by 3 bases; unmatched bases: 8. Looked up from germline, CDR1 is PRHDT and CDR2 is FYEKMQ (reference sequence). For the CDR3, the DNA is TGTGCCAGCAGCTTATCACCGGGAGGGCCGGACACCGGGGAGCTGTTTTTT. Encoded protein: CASSLSPGGPDTGELFF.

This chain connects TRBV6-6 to TRBJ2-2, with D perhaps matching TRBD2 (7 bases). CDR1 and CDR2 (germline): MNHNY, SVGAGI (reference sequence). This CDR3 region has 16 residues. V dropped 2 bases and J dropped 4 bases, with 14 bases sitting between them. The CDR3 reads CASSYRAGASTGELFF. CDR3 sequence (DNA): TGTGCCAGCAGTTACCGCGCGGGGGCTAGCACCGGGGAGCTGTTTTTT.

The rearrangement uses TRBV7-2 and TRBJ1-6; D unresolved. The CDR3 has 15 amino acids. The ends were cut back, 5 bases at V and 11 bases at J, with 19 bases in the middle. CDR1 and CDR2 from the germline V gene are SGHTA and FQGNSA. The CDR3 bases are TGTGCCAGCAGCATAACCGGGCCGCCGCCCCCACCCCTCCACTTT. Amino acids: CASSITGPPPPPLHF. Filled out from reference TRBV7-2 and TRBJ1-6, the complete variable domain reads GAGVSQSPSNKVTEKGKDVELRCDPISGHTALYWYRQSLGQGLEFLIYFQGNSAPDKSGLPSDRFSAERTGGSVSTLTIQRTQQEDSAVYLCASSITGPPPPPLHFGNGTRLTVT.

Remarks on this clone: A read error may produce the germline difference seen at one junction end. The rearrangement joins TRBV13 to TRBJ2-1, with D unclear. Per the germline V gene, CDR1 is PRHDT and CDR2 is FYEKMQ (reference sequence). This CDR3 contains 13 residues. This CDR3 reads CASSLDSHNEQFF. CDR3 bases: TGTGCCAGCAGCTTAGACTCCCACAATGAGCAGTTCTTC.

This clone was detected once. The V and J genes are TRBV7-2 and TRBJ1-4; maybe TRBD1 (5 bases). Trimming removed 2 bases at V and 5 bases at J, with 12 bases between. Germline V gives CDR1 SGHTA, CDR2 FQGNSA. This CDR3 is 15 amino acids long. CDR3 loop: CASSLYVRQNEKLFF. In nucleotides, the CDR3 is TGTGCCAGCAGCTTATACGTCAGACAGAATGAAAAACTGTTTTTT.

The chain couples TRBV3-1 (or the pseudogene TRBV3-2) to TRBJ1-3; D remains unclear. This CDR3 contains 15 residues. V was pared by 2 bases and J by 0 bases, with 8 bases between. Germline CDR1 reads LGHDT; CDR2 reads YNNKEL (reference sequence). The CDR3 DNA follows: TGTGCCAGCAGCCAACTGGGCATCTCTGGAAACACCATATATTTT. Translation: CASSQLGISGNTIYF.

The rearrangement joins TRBV5-4 to TRBJ2-5; TRBD2 matches 10 bases. Germline CDR1 is SGHNT and CDR2 is YYREEE (reference sequence). J lost 4 bases, V lost 1 base, and 7 bases had no gene match. This CDR3 contains 16 residues. Written as DNA, the CDR3 is TGTGCCAGCAGCTTGATATCTAGCGGGAGTCGAGAGACCCAGTACTTC. This gives the protein CASSLISSGSRETQYF.

The chain employs TRBV12-3 or TRBV12-4 and TRBJ2-1, with 7 positions matching TRBD1. V was clipped by 6 bases and J by 6 bases; unmatched bases: 5. This CDR3 spans 13 amino acids. CDR3 nucleotides: TGTGCCAGCAGCTTGACAGGGATCAATGAGCAGTTCTTC. It encodes CASSLTGINEQFF.